The clone carrying this TCR beta chain rates as medium-sized (0.01 to 0.1%). CDR1 and CDR2 (germline): LNHDA, SQIVND (reference sequence). V lost 5 bases and J lost 0, with 11 bases in between. This CDR3 region has 15 residues. Using roughly 14 ng of total RNA, TCR libraries were made with the QIAseq Immune Repertoire TCR panel. TCRdb analysed the reads with MiXCR anew, one entry per CDR3 protein. This sample yields under 1,200 distinct CDR3 sequences, of which 11% are seen a single time; approximately 50% belongs to the top ten. The sample belongs to a study of circulating CD8 cells and anti-PD-1 response in melanoma. Live CD3+CD8+TCRalphabeta+ cells were sorted into four subsets by PD-1 and/or TIGIT.

The TCR sequence derives from a human donor with melanoma. The chain couples TRBV19 to TRBJ2-4; D possibly matches TRBD1 or TRBD2 (5 bases each). Source: CD8+ T cells from PBMCs, taken at baseline or after one month of anti-PD-1 therapy (not recorded which). The CDR3: CASSLGRSAKNIQYF. CDR3 nucleotide sequence: TGTGCCAGTAGTCTGGGACGGTCAGCCAAAAACATTCAGTACTTC. Full variable domain (remainder filled in from reference TRBV19 and TRBJ2-4): DGGITQSPKYLFRKEGQNVTLSCEQNLNHDAMYWYRQDPGQGLRLIYYSQIVNDFQKGDIAEGYSVSREKKESFPLTVTSAQKNPTAFYLCASSLGRSAKNIQYFGAGTRLSVL.